This TCR beta chain was documented in a study of blood T cell repertoires in COVID-19. From germline, CDR1 is MNHEY and CDR2 SMNVEV (reference sequence). Trimming left V 0 bases short and J 4 bases short, with 15 bases between. The CDR3 totals 16 residues. The protocol was immunoSEQ multiplex PCR, while the TCRdb copy is restricted to in-frame clones and leaves out a portion. This repertoire shows approximately 400,000 clones, 88% found once; its top ten account for about 1.1%. The chain has TRBV27 and TRBJ1-2, with a weak D call TRBD1 (5 bases). What was sequenced was PBMCs or T cells enriched from blood (not recorded which). The receptor's source is a woman aged 18 to 35 who had recovered from COVID-19. The CDR3: CASSLSISGQIYGYTF. DNA for the CDR3: TGTGCCAGCAGTTTATCGATCTCCGGACAAATCTATGGCTACACCTTC.